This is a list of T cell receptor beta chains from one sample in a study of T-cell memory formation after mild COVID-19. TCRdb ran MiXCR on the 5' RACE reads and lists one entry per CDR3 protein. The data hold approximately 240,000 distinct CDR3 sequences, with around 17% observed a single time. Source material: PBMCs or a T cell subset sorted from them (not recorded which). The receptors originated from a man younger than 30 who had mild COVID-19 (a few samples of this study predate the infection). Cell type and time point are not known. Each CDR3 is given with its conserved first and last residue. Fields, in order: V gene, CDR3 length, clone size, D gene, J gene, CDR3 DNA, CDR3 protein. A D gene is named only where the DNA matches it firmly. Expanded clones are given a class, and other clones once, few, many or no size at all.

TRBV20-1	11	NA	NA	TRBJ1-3	TGCAGTGCTAGAGATAGGCACACCATATATTTT	CSARDRHTIYF
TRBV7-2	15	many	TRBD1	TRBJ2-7	TGTGCCAGCAGCCCAGGGACAGGGGTTTGGTACGAGCAGTACTTC	CASSPGTGVWYEQYF
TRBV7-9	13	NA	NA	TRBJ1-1	TGTGCCAGCAGCTTACATCAAGGAACTGAAGCTTTCTTT	CASSLHQGTEAFF
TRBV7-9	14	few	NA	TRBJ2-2	TGTGCCAGCAGCTTCAGGGCAGTTGCCGGGGAGCTGTTTTTT	CASSFRAVAGELFF
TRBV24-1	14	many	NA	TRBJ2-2	TGTGCCACCAGTGGGACAGCGGTGACCGGGGAGCTGTTTTTT	CATSGTAVTGELFF
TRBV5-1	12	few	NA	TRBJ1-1	TGCGCCAGCAGCTTGGAAGGGCCTGAAGCTTTCTTT	CASSLEGPEAFF
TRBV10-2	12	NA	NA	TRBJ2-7	TGCGCCAGCGTGGGTGACTCCTACGAGCAGTACTTC	CASVGDSYEQYF
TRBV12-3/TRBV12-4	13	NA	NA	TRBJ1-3	TGTGCCAGCTGGAGGACCTCTGGAAACACCATATATTTT	CASWRTSGNTIYF
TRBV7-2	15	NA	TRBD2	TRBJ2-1	TGTGCCAGCAGCTTGACTAGCGGGACCTACAATGAGCAGTTCTTC	CASSLTSGTYNEQFF
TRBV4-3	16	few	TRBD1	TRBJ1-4	TGCGCCAGCAGCCAAGATCCCACAGGGGAAAGTGAAAAACTGTTTTTT	CASSQDPTGESEKLFF
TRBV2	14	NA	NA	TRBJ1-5	TGTGCCAGCAGTGCCCAGGCCCCCGGTAAGCCCCAGCATTTT	CASSAQAPGKPQHF
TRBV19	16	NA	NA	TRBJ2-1	TGTGCCAGTAGTCCCCTTTCCGGGATCAACTACAATGAGCAGTTCTTC	CASSPLSGINYNEQFF
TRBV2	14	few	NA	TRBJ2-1	TGTGCCAGCAGGAGGGGCAACTCCTACAATGAGCAGTTCTTC	CASRRGNSYNEQFF
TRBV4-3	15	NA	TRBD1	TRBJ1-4	TGCGCCAGCAGCCTACTCCGGACAGGGGAAGAAAAACTGTTTTTT	CASSLLRTGEEKLFF
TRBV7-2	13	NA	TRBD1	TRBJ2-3	TGTGCCACCGGGGACAGGGGGACAGATACGCAGTATTTT	CATGDRGTDTQYF
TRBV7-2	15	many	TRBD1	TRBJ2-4	TGTGCCAGCAGCTTAGGGGACAGGGTTAGGGACATTCAGTACTTC	CASSLGDRVRDIQYF
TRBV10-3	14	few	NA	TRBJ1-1	TGTGCCATCAGTGACCCGACCGAGCTAAAGAGCGCTTTCTTT	CAISDPTELKSAFF
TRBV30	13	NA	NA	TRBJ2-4	TGTGCCTGGAGTACTCACCACCCCGGGCCTCAGTACTTC	CAWSTHHPGPQYF
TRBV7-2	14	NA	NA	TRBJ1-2	TGTGCCAGCAGTATACAGGATAGGTTCAATGGCTACACCTTC	CASSIQDRFNGYTF
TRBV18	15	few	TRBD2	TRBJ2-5	TGTGCCAGCTCACCGGCGACTAGCGGGGGAGAGACCCAGTACTTC	CASSPATSGGETQYF
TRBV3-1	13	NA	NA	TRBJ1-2	TGTGCCAGCAGCCAAGACCGGTACAACCCGACTCTCTTC	CASSQDRYNPTLF
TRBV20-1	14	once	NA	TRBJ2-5	TGCAGTGCTAGAGGACTAGTAGGACGTGAGACCCAGTACTTC	CSARGLVGRETQYF
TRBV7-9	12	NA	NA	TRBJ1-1	TGTGCCAGCAGCTCGGCGGACACTGAAGCTTTCTTT	CASSSADTEAFF
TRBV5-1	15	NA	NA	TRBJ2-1	TGCGCCAGCAGCTTGGCCGTCGGTAGCGTCAATGAGCAGTTCTTC	CASSLAVGSVNEQFF
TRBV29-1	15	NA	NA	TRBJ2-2	TGCAGCGTTCCTACACCGGGGTCGGACACCGGGGAGCTGTTTTTT	CSVPTPGSDTGELFF
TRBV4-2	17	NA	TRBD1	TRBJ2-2	TGTGCCAGCAGCCAACATCTCGGGACAGGGGACACCGGGGAGCTGTTTTTT	CASSQHLGTGDTGELFF
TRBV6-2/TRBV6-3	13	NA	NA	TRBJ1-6	TGTGCCAGCAGTACGGACGGAAATTCACCCCTCCACTTT	CASSTDGNSPLHF
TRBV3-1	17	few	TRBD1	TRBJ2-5	TGTGCCAGCAGCCCAGCCCCGGGACAGGGGGCTCCGGAGACCCAGTACTTC	CASSPAPGQGAPETQYF
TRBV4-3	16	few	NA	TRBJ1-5	TGCGCCAGCAGCCAAGATGCGCAGGGACTAAATCAGCCCCAGCATTTT	CASSQDAQGLNQPQHF
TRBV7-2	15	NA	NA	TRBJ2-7	TGTGCCAGCAGCTTAGATGGTGTCCCCATCTACGAGCAGTACTTC	CASSLDGVPIYEQYF
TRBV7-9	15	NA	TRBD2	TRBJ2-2	TGTGCCCCCGCGGGCGGTGCGGGGGAGGCCGGGGAGCTGTTTTTT	CAPAGGAGEAGELFF
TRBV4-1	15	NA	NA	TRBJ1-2	TGCGCCAGCAGCCAAGTGTCGGGACAACACTATGGCTACACCTTC	CASSQVSGQHYGYTF
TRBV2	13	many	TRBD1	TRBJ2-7	TGTGCCAGCAGTGAAGGGGACAGTTACGAGCAGTACTTC	CASSEGDSYEQYF
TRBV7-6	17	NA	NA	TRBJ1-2	TGTGCCAGCAGTGTAGGATTGGGACATCGACTTAACTATGGCTACACCTTC	CASSVGLGHRLNYGYTF
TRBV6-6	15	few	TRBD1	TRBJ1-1	TGTGCCAGCAGTTTCCGACAGGGGATGAACACTGAAGCTTTCTTT	CASSFRQGMNTEAFF
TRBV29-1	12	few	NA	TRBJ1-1	TGCAGCTCGCAGGGCCAGAACACTGAAGCTTTCTTT	CSSQGQNTEAFF
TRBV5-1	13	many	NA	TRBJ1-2	TGCGCCAGCAGCTTGGGTCGAGGGGGAGGCTACACCTTC	CASSLGRGGGYTF
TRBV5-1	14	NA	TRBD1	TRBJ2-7	TGCGCCAGCAGCCACCGGGACAGGGGTCGCGAGCAGTACTTC	CASSHRDRGREQYF
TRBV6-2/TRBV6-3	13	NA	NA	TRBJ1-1	TGTGCCAGCAGTTACCCAGGGTGGACTGAAGCTTTCTTT	CASSYPGWTEAFF
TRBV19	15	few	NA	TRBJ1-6	TGTGCCAGTAGTACTGGGAGGTCCTATAATTCACCCCTCCACTTT	CASSTGRSYNSPLHF
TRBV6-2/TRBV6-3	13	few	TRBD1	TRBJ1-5	TGTGCCAGCAGTAGGACAGGGAGTCAGCCCCAGCATTTT	CASSRTGSQPQHF
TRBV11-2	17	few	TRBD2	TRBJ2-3	TGTGCCAGCAGCTTATCCCTCGAACGGGGGGGCACAGATACGCAGTATTTT	CASSLSLERGGTDTQYF
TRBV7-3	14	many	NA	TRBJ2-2	TGTGCCAGCAGCAAACGCCCGGCCACCGGGGAGCTGTTTTTT	CASSKRPATGELFF
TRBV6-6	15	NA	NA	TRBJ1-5	TGTGCCAGCAGAAACGCACAGAAAAACAATCAGCCCCAGCATTTT	CASRNAQKNNQPQHF
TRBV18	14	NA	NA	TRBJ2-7	TGTGCCAGCTCACCATTGGGATCATCCTACGAGCAGTACTTC	CASSPLGSSYEQYF
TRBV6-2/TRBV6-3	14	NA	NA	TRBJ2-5	TGTGCCAGCAGTTCATCAGGGCCCCGGGAGACCCAGTACTTC	CASSSSGPRETQYF
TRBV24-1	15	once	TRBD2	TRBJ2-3	TGTGCCACCAGTGATTTTGGGACTAGCTCAGATACGCAGTATTTT	CATSDFGTSSDTQYF
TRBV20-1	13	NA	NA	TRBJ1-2	TGCAGTGTCGATCCGGGACTCCCCAATGGCTACACCTTC	CSVDPGLPNGYTF
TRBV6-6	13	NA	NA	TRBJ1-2	TGTGCCAGCAGGCTCGATAGGAACTATGGCTACACCTTC	CASRLDRNYGYTF
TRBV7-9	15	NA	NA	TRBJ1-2	TGTGCCAGCAGCCTTGGGACACCACGACACTATGGCTACACCTTC	CASSLGTPRHYGYTF